The TCR beta chain under discussion was sequenced for a study of T cell responses to AZD1222 COVID-19 vaccine. Study-level points and caveats: Regions 160-218 and 743-854 dominated among vaccine-associated CD4 TCRs spanning spike. Spike-specific TCR repertoires showed rising breadth and depth after two AZD1222 doses. Epitopes outside B.1.351 and B.1.1.7 mutated regions reportedly drew nearly half of spike TCRs. Donors skewed white British and female; clonal diversity was possibly underestimated.

V lost 2 bases to trimming and J lost 4 bases, with 14 bases between them. CDR3 size: 15 residues. Germline CDR1 is LGHDT and CDR2 is YNNKEL (reference sequence). TCRdb keeps only in-frame clones here, not all; method: immunoSEQ multiplex PCR. This table has around 110,000 clones, about 91% appearing once. Comment on this clone: Its target is not known.

The sample consisted of peripheral blood, taken 28 days after the second AZD1222 dose. V gene TRBV3-1 (or the pseudogene TRBV3-2) combines with J gene TRBJ1-2; D not certain. This TCR was recovered from an adult who received the AZD1222 COVID-19 vaccine. The CDR3 DNA sequence: TGTGCCAGCAGCCAAACCCAGGACGGAATCTATGGCTACACCTTC. It translates to CASSQTQDGIYGYTF.